Below, 4 T cell receptor beta chains from the same sample are listed, as sequenced in a study of memory CD4+ T cells and cytomegalovirus serostatus. Assay used: immunoSEQ multiplex PCR; TCRdb lists only in-frame clones, some missing. The sample carries just over 45,000 clones, 60% to 85% recorded once. Single viable CD3+CD4+CD8-CD45RO+ cells were sorted as the memory CD4+ T cells. Specimen: memory CD4+ T cells from blood. The receptor set was obtained from an adult in good health and CMV-seronegative.

The chain uses TRBV11-2 and TRBJ2-1, with 11 nucleotides matching TRBD2. The ends lost 5 bases at V and 3 bases at J; junction bases unmatched: 15. The CDR3 totals 19 residues. The germline CDR1 and CDR2 sequences are SGHAT and FQNNGV. CDR3 nucleotide sequence: TGTGCCAGCAGCCTTATACTAGCGGGGGTCGCTGACGTCTACAATGAGCAGTTCTTC. Protein sequence: CASSLILAGVADVYNEQFF.

V usage is TRBV9 and J usage is TRBJ2-7; tentative D call: TRBD1 (6 bases). Trimming left V 0 bases short and J 6 bases short, with 13 bases between. The CDR3 is made up of 14 amino acids. Germline V lookup: CDR1 SGDLS, CDR2 YYNGEE. CDR3 in DNA: TGTGCCAGCAGCGTAGAAGACAGGCCTAGCGAGCAGTACTTC. Protein product: CASSVEDRPSEQYF.

V and J are TRBV11-2 and TRBJ2-1; 16 bases match TRBD2. The germline V gene has CDR1 SGHAT and CDR2 FQNNGV. Losses at the gene ends were 0 bases for V and 8 bases for J; bases not matched to a gene: 13. This CDR3 has 20 amino acids. Here the CDR3 reads CASSLDPGGGLAGGWYEQFF. The CDR3 DNA reads TGTGCCAGCAGCTTAGACCCCGGCGGGGGACTAGCGGGGGGGTGGTATGAGCAGTTCTTC.

This chain links TRBV6-5 with TRBJ2-3; no clear D gene. Germline V gives CDR1 MNHEY, CDR2 SVGAGI. V lost 11 bases to trimming and J lost 0 bases, with 9 bases between them. This CDR3 comprises 12 residues. CDR3 residues: CAGGRSTDTQYF. The DNA of the CDR3 is TGTGCCGGTGGACGGAGCACAGATACGCAGTATTTT.